This entry lists 15 T cell receptor beta chains sequenced from one sample in a study of identical twins. TCRdb used MiXCR to reprocess the 5' RACE reads, holding one entry per CDR3 protein. Seen here are some 560,000 distinct CDR3 sequences, just under 10% observed once, and the top ten hold more than 2.5%. These data were likewise used in another study, on yellow fever vaccine responses in identical twins.

The sequencing input was PBMCs. The source is a woman aged 18-35 years in good health.

This clonotype turned up a few times. V and J are TRBV20-1 and TRBJ2-1; D gene unclear. CDR1 and CDR2 from the germline V gene are DFQATT and SNEGSKA (reference sequence). This CDR3 comprises 11 residues. The ends were cut back, 6 bases at V and 10 bases at J, with 13 bases in the middle. This chain's CDR3 is CSATDTYEQFF. In DNA form, the CDR3 reads TGCAGTGCCACCGACACGTACGAGCAGTTCTTC.

This clonotype was detected a few times. The V call is TRBV20-1, the J call TRBJ2-1; 14 bases match TRBD2. This CDR3 has 15 residues. Germline trimming cut 2 bases from V and 9 bases from J; bases unmatched to any gene: 6. CDR1 and CDR2 from the germline V gene are DFQATT and SNEGSKA (reference sequence). The CDR3 region is CSARTGTSGSTEQFF. CDR3 DNA: TGCAGTGCTAGAACCGGGACTAGCGGGAGCACTGAGCAGTTCTTC.

The gene calls are TRBV24-1 and TRBJ2-1, with 7 bases that match TRBD2. CDR3 length equals 13 residues. Germline values: CDR1 KGHDR, CDR2 SFDVKD. The V gene end was trimmed by 5 bases and the J gene end by 6 bases; junction bases not matched to a gene: 3. The chain's CDR3 is CATSGAGVNEQFF. The DNA of the CDR3 is TGTGCCACCAGTGGTGCGGGGGTCAATGAGCAGTTCTTC.

V usage is TRBV4-1 and J usage is TRBJ2-5, with D possibly being TRBD1 (6 bases). The CDR3 loop spans 15 amino acids. Germline V gene lookup returns CDR1 MGHRA and CDR2 YSYEKL. V was trimmed by 1 base and J by 4 bases, leaving 13 bases between them. CDR3 sequence: CASSQADSLGETQYF. The CDR3 coding sequence is TGCGCCAGCAGCCAAGCGGACAGCCTAGGAGAGACCCAGTACTTC.

The chain links TRBV3-1 to TRBJ2-3, with D perhaps matching TRBD2 (6 bases). The CDR3 extends over 13 amino acids. V lost 5 bases and J 3 bases, leaving 9 bases between the germline ends. CDR1 and CDR2 from the germline V gene are LGHDT and YNNKEL (reference sequence). This chain's CDR3 is CASSETRTDTQYF. CDR3 DNA sequence: TGTGCCAGCAGCGAGACTAGGACAGATACGCAGTATTTT.

There are many counts of this clonotype. The chain links TRBV6-2 or TRBV6-3 to TRBJ2-1, with 7 nucleotides matching TRBD2. CDR3 length: 15 amino acids. Losses at the gene ends were 6 bases for V and 11 bases for J; bases not matched to a gene: 16. Germline V gene data show CDR1 as MNHEY and CDR2 as SVGEGT. CDR3 bases: TGTGCCAGCAGGGGGCTCTGGCTAGCGGCTACAAAGCAGTTCTTC. Protein product: CASRGLWLAATKQFF.

This clonotype was seen more than once but under ten times. The chain carries TRBV27 and TRBJ2-2; D gene unclear. CDR1 is MNHEY, CDR2 SMNVEV, per germline (reference sequence). V was clipped by 2 bases and J by 6 bases, with 10 bases between them. The CDR3 totals 14 residues. CDR3 bases: TGTGCCAGCAGTTTAGGATTGTCGGCCGGGGAGCTGTTTTTT. The encoded protein is CASSLGLSAGELFF.

This rearrangement joins TRBV6-6 to TRBJ2-7; D not certain. Trimming cost V 6 bases and J 4 bases, with 10 bases left between them. The CDR3 is 12 amino acids. CDR1 and CDR2 from the germline V gene are MNHNY and SVGAGI (reference sequence). CDR3 coding DNA: TGTGCCAGCAGACCGACGGTTTACGAGCAGTACTTC. Protein product: CASRPTVYEQYF.

The sample holds many counts of this clonotype. The genes are TRBV12-3 or TRBV12-4 and TRBJ2-2; a weak D match, TRBD1 (5 bases). Trimming took off 2 bases at V and 4 bases at J, with 8 bases between the two ends. The CDR3 has 14 amino acids. CDR3 bases: TGTGCCAGCAGTTTAAAGGGGCCCACCGGGGAGCTGTTTTTT. Amino acids: CASSLKGPTGELFF.

This clonotype was seen a handful of times. V is TRBV14 and J is TRBJ1-1, with TRBD1 as a possible D gene (6 bases). Germline CDR1 SGHDN, CDR2 FVKESK. The CDR3 consists of 15 residues. V shed 5 bases and J shed 4 bases, with 17 bases lying between them. In DNA form, the CDR3 reads TGTGCCAGCAGCGAAGGGCAGGGGCTGCGCACTGAAGCTTTCTTT. This sequence encodes CASSEGQGLRTEAFF.

Many counts were recorded for this clonotype. The chain recombines TRBV10-3 with TRBJ2-1; D possibly corresponds to TRBD2 (5 bases). The CDR3 runs 13 residues. The germline V gene has CDR1 ENHRY and CDR2 SYGVKD. V gave up 10 bases and J gave up 0 bases, with 10 bases separating them. For the CDR3, the DNA is TGTGCCACTAGCAGCAGCTCCTACAATGAGCAGTTCTTC. It is translated as CATSSSSYNEQFF.

This clonotype was seen ten or more times. The gene calls are TRBV20-1 and TRBJ2-1, with 9 bases identical to TRBD2. Trimming at V came to 1 base and at J to 7 bases, leaving 5 bases not matched to a gene. The length of the CDR3 is 14 residues. Germline CDR1 is DFQATT and CDR2 is SNEGSKA (reference sequence). The CDR3 DNA follows: TGCAGTGCTAGAGGACTAGCGGAAATTAATGAGCAGTTCTTC. Translating gives CSARGLAEINEQFF.

This clonotype occurred a few times. This chain uses TRBV4-2 with TRBJ1-4; possible D gene TRBD1, 6 bases. This CDR3 is 14 amino acids long. V lost 4 bases, J lost 8 bases, and 14 bases lay in between. Germline V gives CDR1 LGHNA, CDR2 YNFKEQ. DNA of the CDR3: TGTGCCAGCAGCCCTGGACAGCAGGAAGAAAAACTGTTTTTT. The encoded protein is CASSPGQQEEKLFF.

This clonotype has ten or more counts. In DNA form, the CDR3 reads TGTGCCAGCAGTTCGTCGGAGCGGGAGACCCAGTACTTC. Amino acids: CASSSSERETQYF. This rearrangement joins TRBV6-6 to TRBJ2-5, with TRBD2 as a possible D gene (5 bases). Germline V gene data show CDR1 as MNHNY and CDR2 as SVGAGI (reference sequence). CDR3 length: 13 residues. Trimming cost V 4 bases and J 5 bases, with 11 bases left between them.

This clonotype was counted between two and nine times. CDR3 protein: CASSLNRDRVVEQYF. The CDR3 region has the DNA TGTGCCAGCAGCCTAAACCGGGACAGGGTTGTCGAGCAGTACTTC. This chain links TRBV3-1 with TRBJ2-7; 9 nucleotides line up with TRBD1. With 4 bases clipped from V and 6 bases from J, the junction kept 10 bases outside the gene matches. CDR1 LGHDT and CDR2 YNNKEL come from the germline V gene (reference sequence). This CDR3 contains 15 residues.